This T cell receptor (beta chain) came from a study of T cells after yellow fever vaccination. In the study overall: The authors prepared low-cell-number fractions using SMART-Seq v4 Ultra Low Input. Study conclusions and caveats: Weaker in magnitude, the secondary response showed a faster peak on day 5 versus 15.

Turning to this clonotype: Its antigen is still unknown. The junction does not match germline at one end; this may be a read error.

There are 15 residues in the CDR3. The germline gives CDR1 SGHTA, CDR2 FQGNSA. MiXCR, run by TCRdb on the 5' RACE reads, gives a single entry per CDR3 protein. The table records about 330,000 distinct CDR3 sequences, approximately 7% of them present only once. The chain joins TRBV7-2 to TRBJ2-1, with 11 bases matching TRBD2. The receptor was derived from a man aged 18 to 30 who received the YFV17D yellow fever vaccine. The sample here was PBMCs, taken roughly 46 days after the first yellow fever vaccination. CDR3 DNA: TGTGCCAGCAGCCAGGTGGGACTAGCGGCCCCTTACCGGAGCTTC. Translated: CASSQVGLAAPYRSF.